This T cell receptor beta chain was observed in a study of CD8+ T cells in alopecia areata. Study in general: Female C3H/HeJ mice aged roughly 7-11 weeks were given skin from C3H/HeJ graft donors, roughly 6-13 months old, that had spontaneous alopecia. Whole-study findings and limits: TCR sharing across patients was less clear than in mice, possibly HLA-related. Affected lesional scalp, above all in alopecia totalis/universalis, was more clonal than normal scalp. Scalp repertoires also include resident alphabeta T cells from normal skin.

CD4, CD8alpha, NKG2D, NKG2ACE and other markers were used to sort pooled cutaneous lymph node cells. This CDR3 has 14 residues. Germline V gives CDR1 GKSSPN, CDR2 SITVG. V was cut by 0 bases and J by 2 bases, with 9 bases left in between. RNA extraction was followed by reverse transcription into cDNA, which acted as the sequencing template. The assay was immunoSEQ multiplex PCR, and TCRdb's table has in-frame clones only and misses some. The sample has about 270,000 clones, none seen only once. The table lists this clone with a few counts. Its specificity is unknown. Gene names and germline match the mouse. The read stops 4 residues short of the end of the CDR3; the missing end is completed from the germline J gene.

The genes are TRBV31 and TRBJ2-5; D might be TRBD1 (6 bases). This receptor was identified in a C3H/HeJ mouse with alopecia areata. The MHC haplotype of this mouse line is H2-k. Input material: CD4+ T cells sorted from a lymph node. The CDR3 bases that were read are TGTGCCTGGAGTCTACAACAGGGCCAAGAC. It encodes CAWSLQQGQD. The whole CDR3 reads CAWSLQQGQDTQYF.